The 17 T cell receptor beta chains in this list originate from one sample, sequenced in a study of OX40 agonist ivuxolimab in advanced cancers. Using immunoSEQ multiplex PCR, the repertoire was profiled, and TCRdb retains in-frame clones only, with some absent. The sample consists of fewer than 70,000 clones, more than 70% of them appearing once. The sample was CD4+ or CD8+ T cells sorted from blood, taken in a trial of the OX40 agonist ivuxolimab. These receptors were taken from an adult with an advanced solid tumor such as melanoma, head and neck, liver or kidney cancer.

This chain links TRBV7-9 with TRBJ1-2, with TRBD1 identical over 7 bases. V lost 2 bases to trimming and J lost 8 bases; unmatched junction nucleotides: 2. CDR1 and CDR2 (germline): SEHNR, FQNEAQ (reference sequence). The CDR3 is 12 residues long. CDR3 in amino acids: CASSLTGDGYTF. Written as DNA, the CDR3 is TGTGCCAGCAGCTTAACAGGGGACGGCTACACCTTC. Based on the CDR3 plus reference TRBV7-9 and TRBJ1-2, the full variable domain is DTGVSQNPRHKITKRGQNVTFRCDPISEHNRLYWYRQTLGQGPEFLTYFQNEAQLEKSRLLSDRFSAERPKGSFSTLEIQRTEQGDSAMYLCASSLTGDGYTFGSGTRLTVV.

CDR3 amino acids: CASSYGAGTGVTIYGYTF. The CDR3 DNA reads as TGTGCCAGCTCCTACGGGGCCGGGACAGGGGTAACAATATATGGCTACACCTTC. The J gene is TRBJ1-2, the V gene TRBV18, with 10 positions matching TRBD1. The V gene's germline CDR1 is KGHSH and CDR2 LQKENI. This CDR3 contains 18 residues. V gave up 6 bases and J gave up 5 bases; unmatched junction bases: 18. Full variable domain (missing parts from reference TRBV18 and TRBJ1-2): NAGVMQNPRHLVRRRGQEARLRCSPMKGHSHVYWYRQLPEEGLKFMVYLQKENIIDESGMPKERFSAEFPKEGPSILRIQQVVRGDSAAYFCASSYGAGTGVTIYGYTFGSGTRLTVV.

This clone was detected only a few times. This chain connects TRBV11-2 to TRBJ1-2; no definite D call. Germline CDR1 SGHAT, CDR2 FQNNGV. V was cut by 0 bases and J by 4 bases, with 9 bases left in between. The CDR3 has 14 amino acids. CDR3 sequence reads: CASSLDRTLYGYTF. CDR3 nucleotides: TGTGCCAGCAGCTTAGACAGGACCCTCTATGGCTACACCTTC.

Remarks on this clone: Germline is not matched at one junction end, which may reflect a read error. The rearrangement uses TRBV7-2 and TRBJ2-1; 8 bases agree with TRBD2. The germline V gene encodes CDR1 SGHTA and CDR2 FQGNSA. The CDR3 runs to 16 residues. The CDR3 sequence: CASSLGRGGAANEQFF. The CDR3 bases are TGTGCCAGCAGTTTAGGCCGGGGGGGCGCCGCCAATGAGCAGTTCTTC.

J is TRBJ2-7 and V is TRBV19, with a tentative D call TRBD2 (5 bases). Trimming took 1 base from V and 5 from J, leaving 9 bases between them. Germline lookup yields CDR1 LNHDA and CDR2 SQIVND (reference sequence). The length of the CDR3 is 13 residues. CDR3 protein: CASSIAGINEQYF. CDR3 sequence (DNA): TGTGCCAGTAGTATAGCGGGAATCAACGAGCAGTACTTC.

The J gene is TRBJ1-4, the V gene TRBV7-9; D not resolved. The V gene lost 9 bases and the J gene lost 1 base, with 3 bases spanning the gap. The CDR3 length is 11 residues. Germline values: CDR1 SEHNR, CDR2 FQNEAQ (reference sequence). This CDR3 is CARETNEKLFF. The CDR3 DNA sequence: TGTGCCAGGGAAACTAATGAAAAACTGTTTTTT.

This clone was seen only once. This chain joins TRBV5-4 and TRBJ2-7; 8 nucleotides match TRBD1. With V trimmed by 0 bases and J by 1 base, 0 bases remained unmatched. This CDR3 spans 14 amino acids. CDR1 and CDR2 from the germline V gene are SGHNT and YYREEE (reference sequence). The CDR3 spells CASSLGQGSYEQYF. The CDR3 nucleotides are TGTGCCAGCAGCTTGGGACAGGGGTCCTACGAGCAGTACTTC.

The chain employs TRBV5-6 and TRBJ2-1; perhaps TRBD2 as D (5 bases). Looked up from germline, CDR1 is SGHDT and CDR2 is YYEEEE. Between the trimmed V and J ends, which lost 0 bases and 5 bases, there was a span of 12 bases. The CDR3 has 15 residues. The CDR3 sequence: CASSLGGSLDNEQFF. CDR3 coding DNA: TGTGCCAGCAGCTTGGGAGGGAGCCTGGACAATGAGCAGTTCTTC.

This chain joins TRBV27 and TRBJ1-5; no firm D call. Germline V lookup: CDR1 MNHEY, CDR2 SMNVEV (reference sequence). The CDR3 runs to 13 residues. Trimming cost V 2 bases and J 7 bases, with 9 bases left between them. The CDR3 sequence: CASSLGGTQPQHF. The CDR3 coding sequence is TGTGCCAGCAGTTTAGGTGGAACGCAGCCCCAGCATTTT.

This chain links TRBV5-4 with TRBJ1-1; the match to TRBD1 covers 10 bases. CDR1 is SGHNT and CDR2 is YYREEE in the germline V gene (reference sequence). This CDR3 region has 13 residues. J lost 6 bases, V lost 4 bases, and 3 bases had no gene match. For the CDR3, the DNA is TGTGCCAGCAGCCGGGACAGGGGCTCTGAAGCTTTCTTT. Encoded protein: CASSRDRGSEAFF.

The chain employs TRBV2 and TRBJ1-1, with 9 bases aligning to TRBD1. CDR1 and CDR2 (germline): SNHLY, FYNNEI. The CDR3 consists of 14 residues. DNA for the CDR3: TGTGCTACGCAACTTACGACAGGGGGAACTGAAGCTTTCTTT. This gives the protein CATQLTTGGTEAFF.

This clone has just one count. V and J are TRBV5-1 and TRBJ2-3; 7 bases align to TRBD1. J lost 4 bases, V lost 4 bases, and 3 bases had no gene match. This CDR3 contains 13 residues. Germline CDR1 reads SGHRS; CDR2 reads YFSETQ. The DNA of the CDR3 is TGCGCCAGCAGCCAGGGGGTGGCAGATACGCAGTATTTT. Encoded protein: CASSQGVADTQYF.

This rearrangement joins TRBV5-6 to TRBJ2-6; the D is unclear. The CDR3 consists of 16 residues. V was cut by 2 bases and J by 4 bases, with 13 bases left in between. CDR1 and CDR2 (germline): SGHDT, YYEEEE. The CDR3 coding sequence is TGTGCCAGCAGCTTCTCTGGCCCTCTGGGGGCCAACGTCCTGACTTTC. Protein product: CASSFSGPLGANVLTF.

The chain uses TRBV7-2 and TRBJ2-1; maybe TRBD2 (5 bases). V lost 5 bases to trimming and J lost 9 bases, with 8 bases between them. The CDR3 spans 11 residues. The V gene's germline CDR1 is SGHTA and CDR2 FQGNSA. CDR3 region: CASSHGVEQFF. The DNA of the CDR3 is TGTGCCAGCAGCCACGGGGTTGAGCAGTTCTTC.

DNA for the CDR3: TGTGCCAGCCTTGGGAGGGGGGACACCGGGGAGCTGTTTTTT. It codes for CASLGRGDTGELFF. The V and J genes are TRBV27 and TRBJ2-2; tentatively, D is TRBD2 (7 bases). The germline gives CDR1 MNHEY, CDR2 SMNVEV (reference sequence). There are 14 residues in the CDR3. Trimming took 8 bases from V and 3 from J, leaving 13 bases between them.

This clone was observed a single time. V and J are TRBV29-1 and TRBJ1-4; the match to TRBD1 covers 7 bases. From germline, CDR1 is SQVTM and CDR2 ANQGSEA. CDR3 size: 13 residues. The V gene end was trimmed by 4 bases and the J gene end by 7 bases; junction bases not matched to a gene: 6. The CDR3 region has the DNA TGCAGCGTTGGTCTGACAGGGAGTGAAAAACTGTTTTTT. Its protein is CSVGLTGSEKLFF.

This rearrangement joins TRBV7-3 to TRBJ2-2; TRBD2 matches 11 bases. In germline, CDR1 is SGHTA, CDR2 FQGTGA. CDR3 length equals 16 residues. Trimming took 5 bases from V and 1 from J; bases not matched to a gene: 3. CDR3 DNA sequence: TGTGCCAGCAGCGAGGGACTAGCGGAGAACACCGGGGAGCTGTTTTTT. As protein: CASSEGLAENTGELFF.